The 17 T cell receptor beta chains below all came from one sample that was sequenced in a study of breast tumors, draining lymph nodes, adjacent tissues. Breast cancer patients provided tissue from their axillary draining lymph nodes. Each CDR3 protein is one row after TCRdb ran MiXCR on the multiplex PCR reads. Among about 130,000 distinct CDR3 sequences listed, around 21% were seen once. Sequencing was performed on axillary lymph node tissue. Every receptor here comes from a female donor with breast cancer. Some clones in this sample may be carry-over from other donors' samples.

In regard to this clonotype: A much larger clone sits a single nucleotide away, making a read error possible. This chain joins TRBV10-3 and TRBJ2-1, with D hard to call. Germline CDR1 reads ENHRY; CDR2 reads SYGVKD. The CDR3 totals 16 residues. V lost 4 bases to trimming and J lost 4 bases, with 17 bases between them. CDR3 sequence (DNA): TGTGCCATCAGTGTGGGCTCCCCTGGCGGTTACAATGAGCAGTTCTTC. This sequence encodes CAISVGSPGGYNEQFF.

The chain's CDR3 is CASSLEGPRSGNTIYF. The DNA for the CDR3 is TGTGCCAGCAGTTTAGAGGGCCCCAGGTCTGGAAACACCATATATTTT. The genes are TRBV28 and TRBJ1-3; D uncertain. Germline lookup yields CDR1 MDHEN and CDR2 SYDVKM. Trimming pared 2 bases from V and 1 base from J, leaving 12 bases between. The CDR3 runs to 16 residues.

In this sample, this clonotype turned up many times. The gene calls are TRBV6-5 and TRBJ1-2, with D tentatively TRBD1 (5 bases). CDR3 size: 14 residues. V lost 2 bases to trimming and J lost 8 bases, with 15 bases between them. CDR1 and CDR2 (germline): MNHEY, SVGAGI. The CDR3 reads CASSYPRPGGGYTF. Written as DNA, the CDR3 is TGTGCCAGCAGTTACCCCCGCCCGGGGGGAGGCTACACCTTC.

Note on this clonotype: A read error may be the cause here, since a much bigger clone is one base away. The genes are TRBV5-1 and TRBJ2-1, with D possibly being TRBD2 (5 bases). This CDR3 contains 13 residues. V dropped 7 bases and J dropped 7 bases, with 15 bases sitting between them. In germline, CDR1 is SGHRS, CDR2 YFSETQ. The CDR3 loop is CASGYLRGNEQFF. The CDR3, as DNA: TGCGCCAGCGGCTACCTTCGGGGTAATGAGCAGTTCTTC.

A remark on this clonotype: A much bigger clone sits one base away, suggesting this may be a read error. The CDR3 carries no conserved terminal phenylalanine or tryptophan, so it likely arises from a read error. This sequence joins TRBV15 and TRBJ1-2; maybe TRBD1 (5 bases). CDR1 LNHNV and CDR2 YYDKDF come from the germline V gene (reference sequence). V dropped 0 bases and J dropped 6 bases, with 14 bases sitting between them. The length of the CDR3 is 15 residues. CDR3: CATSRDLGGDHGYTI. The CDR3 DNA follows: TGTGCCACCAGCAGAGATCTAGGAGGGGATCATGGCTACACCATC.

This clonotype was seen at least ten times. The chain links TRBV7-9 to TRBJ2-2, with 7 nucleotides matching TRBD1. The CDR3 loop spans 17 amino acids. V trimming: 5 bases; J trimming: 2 bases; junction bases outside the gene matches: 11. CDR1 is SEHNR, CDR2 FQNEAQ, per germline (reference sequence). Here the CDR3 DNA reads TGTGCCAGCAGCCGAAGCAGGGACAGCCCAAACACCGGGGAGCTGTTTTTT. Amino acid sequence: CASSRSRDSPNTGELFF.

This clonotype was detected ten times or more. J is TRBJ2-1 and V is TRBV7-2, with 11 positions matching TRBD2. Germline-derived CDR1 and CDR2 are SGHTA and FQGNSA. This CDR3 is 19 amino acids long. The trim removed 4 bases at V and 0 bases at J, leaving 11 bases unmatched. CDR3 in DNA: TGTGCCAGCAGCTCCTCTTGGACTAGCGGGCCACTCTCCTACAATGAGCAGTTCTTC. Amino acids: CASSSSWTSGPLSYNEQFF.

This clonotype was recorded many times. This chain uses TRBV24-1 with TRBJ2-1; tentative D call: TRBD2 (5 bases). The V gene lost 5 bases and the J gene lost 9 bases, with 19 bases spanning the gap. The CDR3 runs 15 residues. CDR1 is KGHDR, CDR2 SFDVKD, per germline. CDR3 DNA sequence: TGTGCCACCAGTGTTCTAGCTCTCGGAGTGAGTGAGCAGTTCTTC. Its translation is CATSVLALGVSEQFF.

This clonotype was seen ten or more times. The chain links TRBV6-1 to TRBJ2-7; 10 bases are a match to TRBD1. The V gene end was trimmed by 5 bases and the J gene end by 0 bases; junction bases not matched to a gene: 10. Germline lookup yields CDR1 MNHNS and CDR2 SASEGT. The CDR3 spans 17 residues. In DNA form, the CDR3 reads TGTGCCAGCAGTAGAGGGGGACAGGGGACAAACTCCTACGAGCAGTACTTC. Its translation: CASSRGGQGTNSYEQYF.

This clonotype was picked up many times. This rearrangement joins TRBV28 to TRBJ2-1, with 8 bases aligning to TRBD1. This CDR3 has 13 amino acids. In germline, CDR1 is MDHEN, CDR2 SYDVKM. J was trimmed by 6 bases and V by 4 bases; bases with no gene match: 2. The CDR3 spells CASSSTGGNEQFF. The DNA of the CDR3 is TGTGCCAGCAGTTCTACAGGGGGCAATGAGCAGTTCTTC.

There are many counts of this clonotype. V and J are TRBV20-1 and TRBJ1-3; 11 bases match TRBD1. The CDR3 extends over 19 amino acids. With 0 bases clipped from V and 0 bases from J, the junction kept 10 bases outside the gene matches. Germline CDR1 is DFQATT and CDR2 is SNEGSKA (reference sequence). CDR3 DNA: TGCAGTGCTAGAGATCGTAGGACAGGGGGCCGGATCTCTGGAAACACCATATATTTT. Translated: CSARDRRTGGRISGNTIYF.

This clonotype was seen many times. The CDR3 loop is CASSSQGMSYNEQFF. The CDR3, as DNA: TGTGCCAGCAGCTCTCAGGGCATGTCCTACAATGAGCAGTTCTTC. The V gene is TRBV6-5, the J gene TRBJ2-1, with D possibly TRBD1 on 5 matching bases. CDR1 is MNHEY and CDR2 is SVGAGI in the germline V gene. Trimming took 6 bases from V and 1 from J, leaving 13 bases between them. This CDR3 has 15 amino acids.

As to this clonotype: It may be a read error: a sequence one base away is much more abundant. The CDR3 sequence: CASRGLARVNEQFF. The CDR3 DNA is TGTGCCAGCCGGGGACTAGCGAGAGTGAATGAGCAGTTCTTC. The chain carries TRBV3-1 and TRBJ2-1; 10 nucleotides line up with TRBD2. The CDR3 is 14 residues long. Germline assignment: CDR1 LGHDT and CDR2 YNNKEL (reference sequence). The V and J ends lost 8 bases and 7 bases, in that order; junction bases with no gene match: 8.

The table lists this clonotype with many counts. The chain uses TRBV10-3 and TRBJ2-2; 7 nucleotides align to TRBD2. The V gene's germline CDR1 is ENHRY and CDR2 SYGVKD. The CDR3 covers 14 residues. V gave up 6 bases and J gave up 4 bases; unmatched junction bases: 5. CDR3 sequence reads: CAIRGGLRTGELFF. CDR3 sequence (DNA): TGTGCCATCAGGGGGGGACTACGCACCGGGGAGCTGTTTTTT.

This clonotype showed up many times. The chain couples TRBV6-2 or TRBV6-3 to TRBJ2-7, with unresolved D. Germline CDR1 reads MNHEY; CDR2 reads SVGEGT. Trimming took 2 bases from V and 2 from J, leaving 10 bases between them. CDR3 length: 14 amino acids. The CDR3 is CASSYGWSTYEQYF. DNA for the CDR3: TGTGCCAGCAGTTACGGGTGGAGTACCTACGAGCAGTACTTC.

Worth noting for this clonotype: At one boundary the junction diverges from the germline segment, which might be a read error. This chain connects TRBV7-9 to TRBJ2-3; D not resolved. Germline V gives CDR1 SEHNR, CDR2 FQNEAQ (reference sequence). The CDR3 is made up of 14 amino acids. The CDR3 nucleotides are TGTGCCAGCAGCCATTCCTGTCGCACGGATACGCAGTATTTT. It encodes CASSHSCRTDTQYF.

This clonotype has ten or more counts. The rearrangement links TRBV5-1 to TRBJ2-2, with D uncertain. The V end lost 0 bases, the J end lost 1 base, and 4 bases lay between the germline ends. CDR1 is SGHRS and CDR2 is YFSETQ in the germline V gene. The CDR3 length is 14 residues. The CDR3, as DNA: TGCGCCAGCAGCTTGGCGGAGAACACCGGGGAGCTGTTTTTT. Its protein is CASSLAENTGELFF.